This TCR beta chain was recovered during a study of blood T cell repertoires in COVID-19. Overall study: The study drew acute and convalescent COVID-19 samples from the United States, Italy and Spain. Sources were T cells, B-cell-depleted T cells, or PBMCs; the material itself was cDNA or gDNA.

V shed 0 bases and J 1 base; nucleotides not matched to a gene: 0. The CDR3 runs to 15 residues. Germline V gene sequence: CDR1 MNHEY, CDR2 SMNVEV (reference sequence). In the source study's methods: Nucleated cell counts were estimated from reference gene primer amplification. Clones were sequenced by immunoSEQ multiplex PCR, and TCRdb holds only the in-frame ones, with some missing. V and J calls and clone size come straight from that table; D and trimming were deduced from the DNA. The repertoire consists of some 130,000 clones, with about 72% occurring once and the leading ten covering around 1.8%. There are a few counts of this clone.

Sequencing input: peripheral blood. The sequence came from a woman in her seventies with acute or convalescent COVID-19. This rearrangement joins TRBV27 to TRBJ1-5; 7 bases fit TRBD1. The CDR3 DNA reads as TGTGCCAGCAGTTTATCAGGGGGCAGCAATCAGCCCCAGCATTTT. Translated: CASSLSGGSNQPQHF.